These 30 T cell receptor beta chains share one sample of origin, sequenced in a study of blood T cell repertoires in COVID-19. Measured with immunoSEQ multiplex PCR; TCRdb has only the in-frame clones, and not every one. The table records more than 90,000 clones, 60% to 85% of them present only once. Sample: peripheral blood. Receptor source: a man between 65 and 80 years old with acute or convalescent COVID-19.

The V call is TRBV19, the J call TRBJ2-2; D gene unclear. The germline V and J ends were trimmed by 1 base and 1 base, with 4 bases remaining between them. The germline V gene encodes CDR1 LNHDA and CDR2 SQIVND (reference sequence). The CDR3 is made up of 14 amino acids. The CDR3 region is CASSIAGNTGELFF. Written as DNA, the CDR3 is TGTGCCAGTAGTATAGCCGGGAACACCGGGGAGCTGTTTTTT. Together with reference TRBV19 and TRBJ2-2, the CDR3 gives the full variable domain: DGGITQSPKYLFRKEGQNVTLSCEQNLNHDAMYWYRQDPGQGLRLIYYSQIVNDFQKGDIAEGYSVSREKKESFPLTVTSAQKNPTAFYLCASSIAGNTGELFFGEGSRLTVL.

This clone was found a few times. This chain joins TRBV27 and TRBJ1-1; D not resolved. The CDR3 runs 13 residues. V lost 4 bases, J lost 6 bases, and 12 bases lay in between. CDR1 is MNHEY and CDR2 is SMNVEV in the germline V gene (reference sequence). CDR3 DNA: TGTGCCAGCAGTTCTATCTCGGGGTCTGAAGCTTTCTTT. Protein: CASSSISGSEAFF.

The rearrangement uses TRBV9 and TRBJ1-2, with D uncertain. The CDR3 is 13 amino acids. Germline CDR1 SGDLS, CDR2 YYNGEE. Trimming took off 4 bases at V and 4 bases at J, with 11 bases between the two ends. Here the CDR3 reads CASSTTVGYGYTF. DNA of the CDR3: TGTGCCAGCAGCACAACAGTGGGCTATGGCTACACCTTC.

CDR3: CATRSTGLPNTGELFF. The CDR3 DNA sequence: TGTGCCACCAGGTCTACGGGACTACCGAACACCGGGGAGCTGTTTTTT. The J gene is TRBJ2-2, the V gene TRBV15; 7 positions agree with TRBD2. Germline V gene data show CDR1 as LNHNV and CDR2 as YYDKDF (reference sequence). V shed 6 bases and J 0 bases; nucleotides not matched to a gene: 7. The CDR3 has 16 amino acids. The full variable domain, with the rest looked up from reference TRBV15 and TRBJ2-2, is DAMVIQNPRYQVTQFGKPVTLSCSQTLNHNVMYWYQQKSSQAPKLLFHYYDKDFNNEADTPDNFQSRRPNTSFCFLDIRSPGLGDTAMYLCATRSTGLPNTGELFFGEGSRLTVL.

V and J are TRBV3-1 (or the pseudogene TRBV3-2) and TRBJ1-1; TRBD1 aligns across 7 bases. The CDR3 is 15 residues long. Germline V CDR1 and CDR2: LGHDT, YNNKEL (reference sequence). The J segment lost 4 bases and the V segment lost 2 bases, leaving 7 bases of the junction unmatched. The CDR3 nucleotides are TGTGCCAGCAGCCAAACGACAGGGTGGGGCACTGAAGCTTTCTTT. It encodes CASSQTTGWGTEAFF.

V and J are TRBV28 and TRBJ2-7, with 12 positions matching TRBD1. The germline V gene encodes CDR1 MDHEN and CDR2 SYDVKM. CDR3 length equals 14 residues. Unmatched junction bases numbered 7, after V lost 6 bases and J lost 7 bases. Written as DNA, the CDR3 is TGTGCCAGCAGACCGGGACAGGGGGCTGGGGAGCAGTACTTC. It translates to CASRPGQGAGEQYF.

This clone turned up a few times. The V call is TRBV30, the J call TRBJ2-3; 9 nucleotides match TRBD2. CDR1 and CDR2 (germline): GTSNPN, SVGIG (reference sequence). The CDR3 sequence is 15 residues long. After removal of 2 bases from V and 0 bases from J, the junction contained 3 bases not matched to a gene. The CDR3 DNA reads as TGTGCCTGGAGTCCGCTAGCGGGGAGCACAGATACGCAGTATTTT. Residues: CAWSPLAGSTDTQYF.

Comment on this clone: This specimen includes other DNA sequences encoding the same CDR3. This sequence joins TRBV7-3 and TRBJ2-3; perhaps TRBD1 as D (7 bases). CDR3 length equals 16 residues. The germline V gene has CDR1 SGHTA and CDR2 FQGTGA. V lost 1 base and J 0 bases, leaving 11 bases between the germline ends. The CDR3: CASSLRAGGSTDTQYF. Here the CDR3 DNA reads TGTGCCAGCAGCTTAAGGGCAGGGGGGAGCACAGATACGCAGTATTTT.

This sequence joins TRBV11-2 and TRBJ2-3; D perhaps matches TRBD2 (6 bases). This CDR3 is 14 amino acids long. The V end was cut by 5 bases, the J end by 4 bases, with 13 bases between. Germline CDR1 reads SGHAT; CDR2 reads FQNNGV. The CDR3 nucleotides are TGTGCCAGCAGCCCCTGGGGGGAGTCAGATACGCAGTATTTT. It specifies CASSPWGESDTQYF. Full variable domain (remainder filled in from reference TRBV11-2 and TRBJ2-3): EAGVAQSPRYKIIEKRQSVAFWCNPISGHATLYWYQQILGQGPKLLIQFQNNGVVDDSQLPKDRFSAERLKGVDSTLKIQPAKLEDSAVYLCASSPWGESDTQYFGPGTRLTVL.

The V call is TRBV4-2, the J call TRBJ2-7, with TRBD2 identical over 7 bases. Germline V lookup: CDR1 LGHNA, CDR2 YNFKEQ. The CDR3 spans 15 residues. V shed 3 bases and J 4 bases; nucleotides not matched to a gene: 9. This chain's CDR3 is CASSQPSGVPYEQYF. CDR3 DNA sequence: TGTGCCAGCAGCCAGCCTAGCGGCGTTCCTTACGAGCAGTACTTC.

The chain uses TRBV29-1 and TRBJ2-7; 7 bases align to TRBD2. CDR3 length equals 14 residues. Germline CDR1 reads SQVTM; CDR2 reads ANQGSEA. With V trimmed by 5 bases and J by 0 bases, 7 bases remained unmatched. The CDR3 DNA is TGCAGCGTTCTAAGCGGGACTACCTCCTACGAGCAGTACTTC. Its protein is CSVLSGTTSYEQYF.

This rearrangement joins TRBV11-2 to TRBJ2-7; perhaps TRBD1 as D (6 bases). Germline V gene data show CDR1 as SGHAT and CDR2 as FQNNGV. V lost 2 bases to trimming and J lost 2 bases, with 16 bases between them. The CDR3 extends over 16 amino acids. CDR3 residues: CASSLIAGAIPYEQYF. The CDR3 bases are TGTGCCAGCAGCTTAATCGCAGGGGCCATTCCCTACGAGCAGTACTTC.

V gene TRBV5-4 combines with J gene TRBJ2-1; 8 bases agree with TRBD2. The CDR3 consists of 14 residues. The V and J ends lost 3 bases and 3 bases, in that order; junction bases with no gene match: 2. Germline lookup yields CDR1 SGHNT and CDR2 YYREEE (reference sequence). CDR3 protein: CASSSGLDYNEQFF. DNA of the CDR3: TGTGCCAGCAGCTCGGGACTAGACTACAATGAGCAGTTCTTC.

This sequence joins TRBV27 and TRBJ2-1; 10 bases fit TRBD2. The CDR3 totals 19 residues. V was clipped by 2 bases and J by 4 bases; unmatched bases: 14. Looked up from germline, CDR1 is MNHEY and CDR2 is SMNVEV (reference sequence). CDR3 nucleotide sequence: TGTGCCAGCAGTTTAGTTGCCCCGCTAGCGGGGGCCCCATACAATGAGCAGTTCTTC. It yields the protein CASSLVAPLAGAPYNEQFF.

This chain links TRBV5-4 with TRBJ2-5, with 12 bases fitting TRBD1. The CDR3 is 16 residues long. In germline, CDR1 is SGHNT, CDR2 YYREEE (reference sequence). V dropped 4 bases and J dropped 4; count of bases not matched to a gene: 8. The chain's CDR3 is CASSQGQGAIRETQYF. The DNA of the CDR3 is TGTGCCAGCAGCCAGGGACAGGGGGCGATACGAGAGACCCAGTACTTC.

The rearrangement links TRBV5-1 to TRBJ1-1; the match to TRBD1 covers 9 bases. Unmatched junction bases numbered 5, after V lost 3 bases and J lost 2 bases. The V gene's germline CDR1 is SGHRS and CDR2 YFSETQ. CDR3 length: 15 amino acids. Written as DNA, the CDR3 is TGCGCCAGCAGCTCGGTGACAGGGGGAAACACTGAAGCTTTCTTT. Protein: CASSSVTGGNTEAFF.

The V call is TRBV28, the J call TRBJ1-2, with no clear D. The CDR3 is made up of 12 amino acids. The germline CDR1 and CDR2 sequences are MDHEN and SYDVKM. The ends were cut back, 3 bases at V and 4 bases at J, with 6 bases in the middle. This CDR3 is CASSFSLYGYTF. CDR3 coding DNA: TGTGCCAGCAGTTTTTCCCTCTATGGCTACACCTTC.

The V gene is TRBV18, the J gene TRBJ1-1; possible D gene TRBD1, 6 bases. V was trimmed by 3 bases and J by 7 bases, leaving 21 bases between them. The CDR3 is 16 amino acids. CDR1 and CDR2 (germline): KGHSH, LQKENI. CDR3: CASSPRATGQGGEAFF. CDR3 in DNA: TGTGCCAGCTCACCGAGGGCTACAGGGCAGGGTGGTGAAGCTTTCTTT. The entire variable domain, with the rest obtained from reference TRBV18 and TRBJ1-1, is as follows: NAGVMQNPRHLVRRRGQEARLRCSPMKGHSHVYWYRQLPEEGLKFMVYLQKENIIDESGMPKERFSAEFPKEGPSILRIQQVVRGDSAAYFCASSPRATGQGGEAFFGQGTRLTVV.

Only a few counts were recorded for this clone. V is TRBV9 and J is TRBJ2-2; 14 nucleotides match TRBD2. The CDR3 totals 17 residues. Germline CDR1 and CDR2: SGDLS and YYNGEE. V was clipped by 5 bases and J by 1 base; unmatched bases: 4. CDR3 nucleotide sequence: TGTGCCAGCAGAGCCGGACTAGCGGGAGGGAACACCGGGGAGCTGTTTTTT. Translation: CASRAGLAGGNTGELFF. The complete variable domain, with remaining parts taken from reference TRBV9 and TRBJ2-2, reads DSGVTQTPKHLITATGQRVTLRCSPRSGDLSVYWYQQSLDQGLQFLIQYYNGEERAKGNILERFSAQQFPDLHSELNLSSLELGDSALYFCASRAGLAGGNTGELFFGEGSRLTVL.

The chain joins TRBV19 to TRBJ2-1; 11 positions match TRBD1. This CDR3 region has 16 residues. The trim removed 5 bases at V and 9 bases at J, leaving 12 bases unmatched. Germline CDR1 is LNHDA and CDR2 is SQIVND (reference sequence). The chain's CDR3 is CASSPHRDRGSGEQFF. CDR3 sequence (DNA): TGTGCCAGTAGTCCTCACCGGGACAGGGGGTCAGGTGAGCAGTTCTTC.

The V call is TRBV24-1, the J call TRBJ2-1, with a weak D call TRBD1 (6 bases). Per germline, CDR1 KGHDR and CDR2 SFDVKD. Trimming took off 3 bases at V and 5 bases at J, with 13 bases between the two ends. There are 15 residues in the CDR3. This chain's CDR3 is CATSDPQGLNNEQFF. The CDR3 region has the DNA TGTGCCACCAGTGATCCCCAGGGGCTAAACAATGAGCAGTTCTTC.

The chain recombines TRBV6-2 or TRBV6-3 with TRBJ2-1, with 8 positions matching TRBD2. The J segment lost 0 bases and the V segment lost 5 bases, leaving 15 bases of the junction unmatched. This CDR3 contains 19 residues. The V gene's germline CDR1 is MNHEY and CDR2 SVGEGT. The CDR3 bases are TGTGCCAGCAGTAACGAACCGGGACTAGTGGTTCGCTCCTACAATGAGCAGTTCTTC. It specifies CASSNEPGLVVRSYNEQFF.

Ten or more counts support this clone. Other DNA sequences of this sample code for an identical CDR3. V gene TRBV6-5 combines with J gene TRBJ2-5; 8 bases fit TRBD1. This CDR3 is 13 amino acids long. The junction had 6 bases not matched to a gene; V was cut back by 6 bases and J by 6 bases. Germline V lookup: CDR1 MNHEY, CDR2 SVGAGI. The CDR3 protein is CASSPGGEQTQYF. The CDR3 region has the DNA TGTGCCAGCAGCCCAGGGGGCGAGCAGACCCAGTACTTC.

The chain recombines TRBV7-3 with TRBJ1-6, with D unclear. Deletions cut 5 bases from V and 10 bases from J, with 12 bases between. This CDR3 region has 13 residues. Germline V lookup: CDR1 SGHTA, CDR2 FQGTGA. The CDR3 coding sequence is TGTGCCAGCAGCCCCGGGTCTAGCTCACCCCTCCACTTT. Translation gives CASSPGSSSPLHF.

A few counts support this clone. The chain employs TRBV28 and TRBJ1-2; D is undetermined. The CDR3 is made up of 13 amino acids. Germline lookup yields CDR1 MDHEN and CDR2 SYDVKM. With 1 base removed from V and 7 bases from J, the gap between germline ends came to 10 bases. CDR3 sequence: CASSLFGSSGYTF. CDR3 nucleotides: TGTGCCAGCAGTTTATTCGGGAGTAGTGGCTACACCTTC.

This clone was counted between two and nine times. The rearrangement joins TRBV2 to TRBJ1-3; 8 nucleotides agree with TRBD1. The trim removed 6 bases at V and 0 bases at J, leaving 7 bases unmatched. From germline, CDR1 is SNHLY and CDR2 FYNNEI. The length of the CDR3 is 16 residues. DNA of the CDR3: TGTGCCAGCAGAAACGACAGGGGTTCCTCTGGAAACACCATATATTTT. It encodes CASRNDRGSSGNTIYF.

This chain links TRBV9 with TRBJ2-3, with TRBD2 as a possible D gene (7 bases). V dropped 0 bases and J dropped 5 bases, with 19 bases sitting between them. This CDR3 comprises 17 residues. Germline V CDR1 and CDR2: SGDLS, YYNGEE. The CDR3 loop reads CASSVAGWRGQGDTQYF. CDR3 DNA: TGTGCCAGCAGCGTAGCGGGGTGGCGGGGGCAGGGAGATACGCAGTATTTT.

The rearrangement uses TRBV27 and TRBJ2-7; possible D gene TRBD2, 6 bases. Germline V lookup: CDR1 MNHEY, CDR2 SMNVEV (reference sequence). The CDR3 loop spans 16 amino acids. Trimming took off 0 bases at V and 1 base at J, with 13 bases between the two ends. The CDR3 protein is CASSLSSGVRSYEQYF. CDR3 sequence (DNA): TGTGCCAGCAGTTTATCGTCGGGGGTCCGATCCTACGAGCAGTACTTC.

The chain is built from TRBV5-1 and TRBJ2-1; D is possibly TRBD1 (5 bases). Germline CDR1 is SGHRS and CDR2 is YFSETQ. This CDR3 has 13 residues. The ends were cut back, 2 bases at V and 7 bases at J, with 10 bases in the middle. CDR3 region: CASSLEGANEQFF. The CDR3 DNA is TGCGCCAGCAGCTTAGAAGGGGCGAATGAGCAGTTCTTC. Complete variable domain (other parts from reference TRBV5-1 and TRBJ2-1): KAGVTQTPRYLIKTRGQQVTLSCSPISGHRSVSWYQQTPGQGLQFLFEYFSETQRNKGNFPGRFSGRQFSNSRSEMNVSTLELGDSALYLCASSLEGANEQFFGPGTRLTVL.

This clone was seen a single time. The rearrangement uses TRBV30 and TRBJ1-1, with TRBD1 matching over 7 bases. Germline values: CDR1 GTSNPN, CDR2 SVGIG (reference sequence). V shed 0 bases, J shed 1 base, and the junction held 5 bases outside the gene matches. The CDR3 covers 15 residues. CDR3 loop: CAWSVQGKGNTEAFF. DNA for the CDR3: TGTGCCTGGAGTGTACAGGGGAAAGGGAACACTGAAGCTTTCTTT.